Listed here are 29 T cell receptor beta chains from one sample, sequenced in a study of Tregs in tolerant kidney transplant recipients. Repertoires were generated with immunoSEQ multiplex PCR, while TCRdb's copy carries only in-frame clones and drops some. Among roughly 69,000 clones listed, 95% to 98% were seen once. This sample comprised Tregs from blood, obtained before the transplant. These receptors were taken from a human donor who received a combined kidney and bone marrow transplant.

This chain links TRBV18 with TRBJ2-3; tentatively, D is TRBD1 (5 bases). V lost 3 bases to trimming and J lost 4 bases, with 5 bases between them. Germline-derived CDR1 and CDR2 are KGHSH and LQKENI. This CDR3 contains 12 residues. This CDR3 reads CASSPGPDTQYF. In nucleotides, the CDR3 is TGTGCCAGCTCACCGGGGCCAGATACGCAGTATTTT.

This chain joins TRBV7-2 and TRBJ2-5; 7 bases fit TRBD1. The CDR3 extends over 14 amino acids. Trimming removed 5 bases from V and 5 bases from J; junction bases left unmatched: 8. Germline CDR1 SGHTA, CDR2 FQGNSA. CDR3 loop: CASSVYRGAETQYF. CDR3 DNA sequence: TGTGCCAGCAGCGTATACAGGGGTGCGGAGACCCAGTACTTC. Supplemented by reference TRBV7-2 and TRBJ2-5, the full variable domain reads GAGVSQSPSNKVTEKGKDVELRCDPISGHTALYWYRQSLGQGLEFLIYFQGNSAPDKSGLPSDRFSAERTGGSVSTLTIQRTQQEDSAVYLCASSVYRGAETQYFGPGTRLLVL.

CDR3 DNA: TGTGCCAGCAGCCCACCGAGGGCAAGTGGAAACACCATATATTTT. Its translation is CASSPPRASGNTIYF. This rearrangement joins TRBV7-9 to TRBJ1-3; no clear D. V dropped 5 bases and J dropped 3 bases, with 14 bases sitting between them. The CDR3 runs to 15 residues. In germline, CDR1 is SEHNR, CDR2 FQNEAQ (reference sequence).

The chain is built from TRBV19 and TRBJ1-5, with TRBD1 matching 9 bases. The J segment lost 7 bases and the V segment lost 6 bases, leaving 10 bases of the junction unmatched. CDR3 size: 15 residues. Germline loops: CDR1 LNHDA, CDR2 SQIVND (reference sequence). The CDR3: CASSRIQGAGQPQHF. CDR3 nucleotide sequence: TGTGCCAGTAGCCGAATACAGGGGGCAGGGCAGCCCCAGCATTTT. The complete variable domain, with remaining parts taken from reference TRBV19 and TRBJ1-5, reads DGGITQSPKYLFRKEGQNVTLSCEQNLNHDAMYWYRQDPGQGLRLIYYSQIVNDFQKGDIAEGYSVSREKKESFPLTVTSAQKNPTAFYLCASSRIQGAGQPQHFGDGTRLSIL.

The V call is TRBV4-1, the J call TRBJ2-6; TRBD1 is a possible D gene (6 bases). The V end lost 2 bases, the J end lost 0 bases, and 17 bases lay between the germline ends. CDR1 and CDR2 from the germline V gene are MGHRA and YSYEKL. The CDR3 has 19 residues. This CDR3 reads CASSQSRGHPISGANVLTF. CDR3 DNA sequence: TGCGCCAGCAGCCAAAGCCGGGGACACCCGATCTCTGGGGCCAACGTCCTGACTTTC.

V usage is TRBV28 and J usage is TRBJ2-7; the match to TRBD2 covers 7 bases. Germline V gives CDR1 MDHEN, CDR2 SYDVKM. CDR3 length: 15 amino acids. V was clipped by 5 bases and J by 2 bases; unmatched bases: 9. CDR3: CASSPLGGGAYEQYF. The CDR3 DNA follows: TGTGCCAGCAGTCCCCTAGGCGGGGGAGCCTACGAGCAGTACTTC. The variable domain in full, with the rest retrieved from reference TRBV28 and TRBJ2-7, is DVKVTQSSRYLVKRTGEKVFLECVQDMDHENMFWYRQDPGLGLRLIYFSYDVKMKEKGDIPEGYSVSREKKERFSLILESASTNQTSMYLCASSPLGGGAYEQYFGPGTRLTVT.

The J gene is TRBJ1-5, the V gene TRBV7-9, with 8 bases matching TRBD1. Trimming removed 2 bases from V and 2 bases from J; junction bases left unmatched: 8. The germline CDR1 and CDR2 sequences are SEHNR and FQNEAQ (reference sequence). This CDR3 is 17 amino acids long. The CDR3 coding sequence is TGTGCCAGCAGCTTACTTATGGGACAGGACTGCAATCAGCCCCAGCATTTT. Protein: CASSLLMGQDCNQPQHF.

The gene calls are TRBV28 and TRBJ1-2; 7 nucleotides match TRBD1. J lost 8 bases, V lost 6 bases, and 9 bases had no gene match. CDR1 and CDR2 from the germline V gene are MDHEN and SYDVKM. This CDR3 spans 13 amino acids. The CDR3 here is CASRDRLFGGYTF. CDR3 sequence (DNA): TGTGCCAGCAGGGACAGGCTGTTTGGCGGCTACACCTTC.

The gene calls are TRBV19 and TRBJ1-1, with 9 bases lining up with TRBD1. The V gene end was trimmed by 5 bases and the J gene end by 1 base; junction bases not matched to a gene: 5. This CDR3 has 15 residues. CDR1 and CDR2 (germline): LNHDA, SQIVND (reference sequence). The CDR3 protein is CASSQLGQGNTEAFF. CDR3 nucleotide sequence: TGTGCCAGTAGTCAATTGGGACAGGGGAACACTGAAGCTTTCTTT.

V and J are TRBV25-1 and TRBJ1-4; 8 nucleotides align to TRBD1. This CDR3 has 14 residues. J was trimmed by 8 bases and V by 5 bases; bases with no gene match: 7. The V gene's germline CDR1 is MGHDK and CDR2 SYGVNS. The CDR3: CASSPGGATEKLFF. CDR3 nucleotide sequence: TGTGCCAGCAGTCCAGGGGGCGCTACCGAAAAACTGTTTTTT.

The chain uses TRBV7-8 and TRBJ2-4; D is unclear. Trimming took off 1 base at V and 0 bases at J, with 4 bases between the two ends. CDR3 length equals 14 residues. Germline V gene lookup returns CDR1 SGHVS and CDR2 FQNEAQ. The CDR3 loop reads CASSLDLAKNIQYF. Here the CDR3 DNA reads TGTGCCAGCAGCTTAGATCTAGCCAAAAACATTCAGTACTTC.

The chain joins TRBV5-1 to TRBJ2-1, with 10 bases fitting TRBD2. The CDR3 consists of 16 residues. Germline V gene lookup returns CDR1 SGHRS and CDR2 YFSETQ. The J segment lost 2 bases and the V segment lost 1 base, leaving 3 bases of the junction unmatched. The CDR3 loop is CASSLSLAGAYNEQFF. For the CDR3, the DNA is TGCGCCAGCAGCTTGAGTCTAGCGGGAGCCTACAATGAGCAGTTCTTC.

The chain couples TRBV20-1 to TRBJ2-7; D not certain. Germline CDR1 and CDR2: DFQATT and SNEGSKA (reference sequence). The CDR3 runs to 11 residues. Between the trimmed V and J ends, which lost 3 bases and 1 base, there was a span of 4 bases. CDR3 amino acids: CSARTSYEQYF. CDR3 nucleotides: TGCAGTGCTAGGACATCCTACGAGCAGTACTTC.

The chain is built from TRBV9 and TRBJ1-2, with no clear D. Germline assignment: CDR1 SGDLS and CDR2 YYNGEE. V dropped 3 bases and J dropped 4 bases, with 10 bases sitting between them. CDR3 size: 13 residues. CDR3 DNA: TGTGCCAGCAGCGGGGGAGGCCTCTATGGCTACACCTTC. This sequence encodes CASSGGGLYGYTF.

This clone was seen once. This CDR3 reads CASSQDSQVYGYTF. Here the CDR3 DNA reads TGCGCCAGCAGCCAAGATTCCCAGGTCTATGGCTACACCTTC. This chain uses TRBV4-3 with TRBJ1-2; D ambiguous. V was pared by 0 bases and J by 4 bases, with 9 bases between. The CDR3 totals 14 residues. Germline V gives CDR1 LGHNA, CDR2 YSLEER.

This rearrangement joins TRBV7-9 to TRBJ2-3; 10 bases map to TRBD2. Germline assignment: CDR1 SEHNR and CDR2 FQNEAQ (reference sequence). The junction had 10 bases not matched to a gene; V was cut back by 1 base and J by 0 bases. This CDR3 spans 19 amino acids. The CDR3 coding sequence is TGTGCCAGCAGCTTAGTCCGACTAGCGGGCGGACCTAGCACAGATACGCAGTATTTT. This codes for CASSLVRLAGGPSTDTQYF.

The genes are TRBV5-5 and TRBJ1-4; D gene ambiguous. The CDR3 has 12 residues. CDR1 SGHKS and CDR2 YYEKEE come from the germline V gene (reference sequence). V lost 5 bases and J 7 bases, leaving 9 bases between the germline ends. In DNA, the CDR3 is TGTGCCAGCAGTTACAGCATTGAAAAACTGTTTTTT. As protein: CASSYSIEKLFF.

This clone was seen a single time. J is TRBJ2-5 and V is TRBV2; tentatively, D is TRBD2 (6 bases). This CDR3 contains 14 residues. V was pared by 6 bases and J by 5 bases, with 16 bases between. Per the germline V gene, CDR1 is SNHLY and CDR2 is FYNNEI. The CDR3 region is CASSAPRGMETQYF. The CDR3 coding sequence is TGTGCCAGCAGCGCCCCCCGGGGGATGGAGACCCAGTACTTC.

This sequence joins TRBV6-5 and TRBJ2-1, with a tentative D call TRBD1 (5 bases). CDR1 and CDR2 from the germline V gene are MNHEY and SVGAGI. This CDR3 has 14 residues. The ends were cut back, 2 bases at V and 6 bases at J, with 11 bases in the middle. CDR3 DNA sequence: TGTGCCAGCAGTTACACTAACACAGGCAATGAGCAGTTCTTC. The encoded protein is CASSYTNTGNEQFF.

This clone was seen only once. The CDR3 protein is CSVDEGSIHEQYF. Here the CDR3 DNA reads TGCAGCGTTGATGAGGGATCTATCCACGAGCAGTACTTC. The rearrangement joins TRBV29-1 to TRBJ2-7, with D possibly matching TRBD2 (5 bases). Trimming removed 3 bases at V and 5 bases at J, with 14 bases between. The CDR3 runs 13 residues. The germline V gene has CDR1 SQVTM and CDR2 ANQGSEA.

In its sample, this clone was seen a few times. This chain joins TRBV7-8 and TRBJ2-2, with 9 bases fitting TRBD2. V was pared by 2 bases and J by 4 bases, with 2 bases of the junction left unmatched. Looked up from germline, CDR1 is SGHVS and CDR2 is FQNEAQ. The CDR3 runs 15 residues. The CDR3, as DNA: TGTGCCAGCAGCTTACTAGCGGGGATCACCGGGGAGCTGTTTTTT. It encodes CASSLLAGITGELFF.

This chain uses TRBV11-1 with TRBJ2-2; 13 bases line up with TRBD2. CDR1 SGHAT and CDR2 FQDESV come from the germline V gene (reference sequence). The CDR3 extends over 16 amino acids. The junction had 7 bases not matched to a gene; V was cut back by 5 bases and J by 7 bases. The CDR3 loop is CASSQGLAGSSGELFF. The CDR3 coding sequence is TGTGCCAGCAGCCAGGGACTAGCGGGATCCAGCGGGGAGCTGTTTTTT.

The chain uses TRBV15 and TRBJ2-1; D is uncertain. Trimming removed 0 bases from V and 1 base from J, with 13 bases in between. CDR1 and CDR2 from the germline V gene are LNHNV and YYDKDF (reference sequence). The CDR3 extends over 17 amino acids. CDR3 in amino acids: CATSRELPKASYNEQFF. CDR3 bases: TGTGCCACCAGCAGAGAGCTCCCCAAAGCGTCCTACAATGAGCAGTTCTTC. Full variable domain (missing parts from reference TRBV15 and TRBJ2-1): DAMVIQNPRYQVTQFGKPVTLSCSQTLNHNVMYWYQQKSSQAPKLLFHYYDKDFNNEADTPDNFQSRRPNTSFCFLDIRSPGLGDTAMYLCATSRELPKASYNEQFFGPGTRLTVL.

The chain couples TRBV4-3 to TRBJ2-5; TRBD2 aligns across 8 bases. This CDR3 is built from 16 residues. V dropped 0 bases and J dropped 1; count of bases not matched to a gene: 4. Germline V gene sequence: CDR1 LGHNA, CDR2 YSLEER. The CDR3 protein is CASSQEGTSGQETQYF. The CDR3 bases are TGCGCCAGCAGCCAAGAGGGAACTAGCGGCCAAGAGACCCAGTACTTC.

V and J are TRBV30 and TRBJ2-7; D is ambiguous. Germline CDR1 GTSNPN, CDR2 SVGIG (reference sequence). The CDR3 runs 14 residues. V shed 4 bases and J shed 3 bases, with 16 bases lying between them. The CDR3 nucleotides read TGTGCCTGGACCCAAGGCTCCCACTACTACGAGCAGTACTTC. Amino acid sequence: CAWTQGSHYYEQYF.

The rearrangement joins TRBV18 to TRBJ1-2; possibly TRBD1 for D (6 bases). The CDR3 runs to 16 residues. Germline V gene sequence: CDR1 KGHSH, CDR2 LQKENI. V lost 3 bases and J 6 bases, leaving 20 bases between the germline ends. CDR3 sequence: CASSPLETGTFNGYTF. The CDR3 DNA follows: TGTGCCAGCTCACCGCTTGAGACCGGGACATTTAATGGCTACACCTTC.

In DNA, the CDR3 is TGCGCCAGCAGCCCCCTAGCGGGGGGACCCGGGGAGCTGTTTTTT. This codes for CASSPLAGGPGELFF. The chain uses TRBV5-1 and TRBJ2-2; the match to TRBD2 covers 11 bases. The germline V gene encodes CDR1 SGHRS and CDR2 YFSETQ. Germline trimming cut 4 bases from V and 6 bases from J; bases unmatched to any gene: 5. This CDR3 is 15 amino acids long.

This clone appeared a single time. The rearrangement joins TRBV25-1 to TRBJ1-1, with D perhaps matching TRBD1 (6 bases). The CDR3 totals 14 residues. V was trimmed by 5 bases and J by 1 base, leaving 11 bases between them. The germline CDR1 and CDR2 sequences are MGHDK and SYGVNS. CDR3 amino acids: CASSLRGGNTEAFF. CDR3 sequence (DNA): TGTGCCAGCAGTCTCAGGGGTGGGAACACTGAAGCTTTCTTT.

This rearrangement joins TRBV27 to TRBJ1-5; TRBD1 matches at 9 bases. Trimming at V came to 2 bases and at J to 2 bases, leaving 1 base not matched to a gene. The CDR3 has 15 amino acids. CDR1 is MNHEY and CDR2 is SMNVEV in the germline V gene (reference sequence). The CDR3 region is CASSLRDRGNQPQHF. CDR3 coding DNA: TGTGCCAGCAGTTTAAGGGACAGGGGCAATCAGCCCCAGCATTTT.